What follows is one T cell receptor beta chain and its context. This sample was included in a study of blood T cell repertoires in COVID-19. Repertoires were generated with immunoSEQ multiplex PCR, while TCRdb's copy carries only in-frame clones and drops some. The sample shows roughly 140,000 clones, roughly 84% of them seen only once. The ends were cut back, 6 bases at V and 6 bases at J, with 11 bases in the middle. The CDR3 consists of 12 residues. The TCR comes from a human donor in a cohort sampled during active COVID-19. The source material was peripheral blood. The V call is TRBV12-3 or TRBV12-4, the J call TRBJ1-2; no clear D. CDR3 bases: TGTGCCAGCAGCCTATTGGTGGATGGCTACACCTTC. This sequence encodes CASSLLVDGYTF.